Described below is a single T cell receptor beta chain sequence and its context. Its antigen is still unknown. Researchers amplified the TCR beta CDR3 regions from RNA transcripts. The HTBI primer set drove a first-round RT-PCR of the TCR CDR3. TCRdb re-derived calls from the multiplex PCR reads in MiXCR, one entry per CDR3 protein. The sample lists about 380,000 distinct CDR3 sequences, about 18% occurring once. The data belong to a study of T cells in Graves' hyperthyroidism and ophthalmopathy. Across the study: Initial diagnosis, before any treatment, was when peripheral blood was collected.

With V trimmed by 4 bases and J by 5 bases, 27 bases remained unmatched. Germline values: CDR1 SGHRS, CDR2 YFSETQ. CDR3 length equals 21 residues. Whole-study results and caveats: Clonotypes that were expanded in thyroid above 0.001 mostly appeared in blood too.

This clonotype was obtained from a man aged 18 to 30 with Graves' ophthalmopathy. The chain uses TRBV5-1 and TRBJ2-3, with 8 bases aligning to TRBD2. Specimen: blood. The CDR3 here is CASSQRTIRSLRREAEDTQYF. Here the CDR3 DNA reads TGCGCCAGCAGCCAACGAACCATCCGCTCACTCCGGCGGGAGGCAGAAGATACGCAGTATTTT.